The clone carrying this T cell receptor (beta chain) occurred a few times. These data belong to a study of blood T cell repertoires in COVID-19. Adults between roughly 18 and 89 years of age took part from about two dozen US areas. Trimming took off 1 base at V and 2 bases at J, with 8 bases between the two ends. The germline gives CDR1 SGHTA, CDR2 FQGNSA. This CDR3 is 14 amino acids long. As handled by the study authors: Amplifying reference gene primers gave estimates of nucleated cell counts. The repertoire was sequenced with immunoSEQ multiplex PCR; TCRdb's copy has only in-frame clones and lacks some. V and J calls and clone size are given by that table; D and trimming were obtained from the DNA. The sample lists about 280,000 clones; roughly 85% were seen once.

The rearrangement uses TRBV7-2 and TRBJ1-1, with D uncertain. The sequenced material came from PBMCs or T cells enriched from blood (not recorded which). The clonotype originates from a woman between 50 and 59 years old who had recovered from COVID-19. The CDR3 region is CASSLGPVNTEAFF. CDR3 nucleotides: TGTGCCAGCAGCTTAGGTCCGGTAAACACTGAAGCTTTCTTT.